This TCR beta chain was captured in a study of blood T cell repertoires in COVID-19. Study as a whole: T cells, B-cell-depleted T cells, or PBMCs supplied cDNA or gDNA.

The data were produced by immunoSEQ multiplex PCR, yet TCRdb's version contains in-frame clones alone and is incomplete. Of 140,000 to 150,000 clones listed, 85% to 90% are singletons. Individuals drawn from approximately 26 US areas were about 18 to 90 years old. Sequencing input: PBMCs or T cells enriched from blood (not recorded which). The TCR was taken from a woman aged 30 to 39 with acute COVID-19.

The CDR3 loop reads CASSHLGQGTTDTQYF. DNA for the CDR3: TGTGCCAGCAGCCACCTAGGACAGGGGACCACAGATACGCAGTATTTT. This chain links TRBV3-1 (or the pseudogene TRBV3-2) with TRBJ2-3, with 9 bases fitting TRBD1. This CDR3 has 16 residues. V shed 3 bases, J shed 2 bases, and the junction held 6 bases outside the gene matches. CDR1 and CDR2 from the germline V gene are LGHDT and YNNKEL (reference sequence).